This record concerns one TCR beta chain sequence. Its matching antigen is unknown. This sample was included in a study of T cell therapy after organ transplantation. The overall study: CMV-specific T cells, median 1.92 x 10^8, were given as 2 to 6 intravenous infusions. Short-term post-therapy samples: blood collected 4 to 8 weeks after completing therapy.

Generated by immunoSEQ multiplex PCR, the TCRdb table keeps only in-frame clones and is missing some. The sample lists 15,000 to 20,000 clones; about four fifths were seen once. V lost 5 bases to trimming and J lost 6 bases, with 13 bases between them. Germline V CDR1 and CDR2: LGHNA, YSLEER. The CDR3 length is 13 residues. Documented time point: 4-8 weeks after completion of therapy. Sample: CD8+ T cells from blood, taken after autologous CMV-specific T cell therapy. The sequence was obtained from a human patient who had received a solid organ transplant and had CMV disease. The T cells may partly be graft donor cells. The J gene is TRBJ1-1, the V gene TRBV4-3; possible D gene TRBD1, 5 bases. CDR3 DNA: TGCGCCAGCAGCTCGGGGTGGGGGGCTGAAGCTTTCTTT. It is translated as CASSSGWGAEAFF.